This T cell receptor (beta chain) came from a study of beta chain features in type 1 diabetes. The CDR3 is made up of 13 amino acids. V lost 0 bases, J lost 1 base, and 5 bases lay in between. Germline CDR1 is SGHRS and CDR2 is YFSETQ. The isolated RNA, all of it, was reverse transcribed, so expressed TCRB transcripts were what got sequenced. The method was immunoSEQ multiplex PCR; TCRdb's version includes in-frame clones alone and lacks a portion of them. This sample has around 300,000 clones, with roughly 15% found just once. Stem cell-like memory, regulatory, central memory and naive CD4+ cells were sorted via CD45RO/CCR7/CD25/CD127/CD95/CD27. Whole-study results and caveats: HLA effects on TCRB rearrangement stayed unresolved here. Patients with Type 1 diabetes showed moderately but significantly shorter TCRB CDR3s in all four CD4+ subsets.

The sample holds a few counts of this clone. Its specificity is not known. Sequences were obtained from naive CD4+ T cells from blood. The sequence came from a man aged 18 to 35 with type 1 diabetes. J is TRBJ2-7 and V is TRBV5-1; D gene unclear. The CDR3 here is CASSLDKSYEQYF. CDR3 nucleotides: TGCGCCAGCAGCTTGGACAAGTCCTACGAGCAGTACTTC.